The entry that follows covers one T cell receptor beta chain sequence. This specimen comes from a study of blood T cell repertoires in COVID-19. Turning to the study itself: Samples representing acute and convalescent COVID-19 were sourced from the United States, Italy and Spain. Nucleic acid was either cDNA or gDNA, and it came from T cells, B-cell-depleted T cells, or PBMCs.

Trimming shortened V by 3 bases and J by 0 bases, and 11 bases separated the two germline ends. CDR1 LGHNA and CDR2 YNFKEQ come from the germline V gene. This CDR3 comprises 16 residues. In the study's own analysis: Nucleated cell number was recorded as an estimate derived from reference gene primer amplification. Profiling relied on immunoSEQ multiplex PCR, and the TCRdb table lists in-frame clones only, not all of them. The V and J calls and the clone size are those of that table, but D and trimming were determined from the DNA. The table shows about 200,000 clones, with approximately 82% occurring only once.

The TCR originated in a man aged 45-65 years with active or convalescent COVID-19. V is TRBV4-2 and J is TRBJ1-4; D is unclear. The sample taken for sequencing was peripheral blood. CDR3 loop: CASSQTQSATNEKLFF. In DNA form, the CDR3 reads TGTGCCAGCAGCCAGACTCAGAGTGCAACTAATGAAAAACTGTTTTTT.